Below are 14 T cell receptor beta chains sequenced from a single sample in a study of vaccination effects on CD4 cells after COVID-19. These receptors lack a known antigen. Before sequencing, viral peptide pools were used by the ViraFEST assay to expand antigen-specific CD4+ T cells. Scientists isolated CD4+ T cells after an approximately 10-day culture period ended. Vaccinated recipients, who were negative for nucleocapsid antibodies, had no history of SARS-CoV-2 infection. Assay used: immunoSEQ multiplex PCR; TCRdb lists only in-frame clones, some missing. The sample has just over 20,000 clones, over 65% seen once; the top ten hold roughly 25%. The starting material was CD4+ T cells from PBMCs cultured with HCoV-NL63 spike peptides, obtained before COVID-19 vaccination. These receptor sequences come from a human donor who received a COVID-19 vaccine.

This CDR3 reads CASSVHETGQGYYEQYF. For the CDR3, the DNA is TGCGCCAGCAGTGTGCATGAAACCGGACAGGGTTACTACGAGCAGTACTTC. The chain is built from TRBV10-1 and TRBJ2-7, with 8 bases aligning to TRBD1. Germline V gene lookup returns CDR1 WNHNN and CDR2 SYGVQD (reference sequence). The CDR3 spans 17 residues. The V segment lost 4 bases and the J segment 3 bases; nucleotides outside the gene matches: 14.

In its sample, this clone was seen a few times. The chain recombines TRBV18 with TRBJ1-1; 7 bases match TRBD1. Germline CDR1 is KGHSH and CDR2 is LQKENI. CDR3 length equals 15 residues. After removal of 5 bases from V and 0 bases from J, the junction contained 6 bases not matched to a gene. CDR3 bases: TGTGCCAGCTCATCCCAGGGGGTCGTGAACACTGAAGCTTTCTTT. Protein sequence: CASSSQGVVNTEAFF.

This sequence joins TRBV29-1 and TRBJ1-2; D unclear. CDR3 length equals 11 residues. Germline CDR1 is SQVTM and CDR2 is ANQGSEA. V lost 5 bases, J lost 6 bases, and 10 bases lay in between. In nucleotides, the CDR3 is TGCAGCGTTCTCCGGGAGGATGGCTACACCTTC. Amino acids: CSVLREDGYTF.

The genes are TRBV2 and TRBJ1-1, with TRBD1 identical over 7 bases. The CDR3 loop spans 13 amino acids. V shed 6 bases and J 8 bases; nucleotides not matched to a gene: 9. Germline V CDR1 and CDR2: SNHLY, FYNNEI. The CDR3 nucleotides read TGTGCCAGCAGCGCGGGACAGTCGGGAGAAGCTTTCTTT. It is translated as CASSAGQSGEAFF. Supplemented by reference TRBV2 and TRBJ1-1, the full variable domain reads EPEVTQTPSHQVTQMGQEVILRCVPISNHLYFYWYRQILGQKVEFLVSFYNNEISEKSEIFDDQFSVERPDGSNFTLKIRSTKLEDSAMYFCASSAGQSGEAFFGQGTRLTVV.

V usage is TRBV2 and J usage is TRBJ2-1; TRBD1 aligns across 9 bases. CDR1 and CDR2 from the germline V gene are SNHLY and FYNNEI. V lost 8 bases, J lost 6 bases, and 11 bases stayed unmatched. There are 15 residues in the CDR3. The CDR3 region is CASASGQGFGNEQFF. The CDR3 DNA reads as TGTGCCAGCGCCTCGGGACAGGGCTTCGGCAATGAGCAGTTCTTC.

The CDR3 DNA sequence: TGTGCCAGCAGTTCCCCCCGCCTGGGCGAGCAGTACTTC. This codes for CASSSPRLGEQYF. This sequence joins TRBV28 and TRBJ2-7; no reliable D call. Trimming stripped 4 bases from V and 6 bases from J, with 13 bases between. The CDR3 extends over 13 amino acids. Germline V gene data show CDR1 as MDHEN and CDR2 as SYDVKM.

The chain recombines TRBV7-8 with TRBJ2-1; weak D call: TRBD2 (5 bases). CDR3 length equals 13 residues. Germline assignment: CDR1 SGHVS and CDR2 FQNEAQ. V lost 5 bases, J lost 8 bases, and 13 bases lay in between. CDR3 region: CASSPPREDEQFF. The CDR3 coding sequence is TGTGCCAGCAGCCCCCCCCGGGAAGATGAGCAGTTCTTC.

This clone was observed a handful of times. The chain employs TRBV6-5 and TRBJ1-1, with 8 positions matching TRBD1. This CDR3 comprises 14 residues. Germline trimming cut 5 bases from V and 6 bases from J; bases unmatched to any gene: 8. Germline-derived CDR1 and CDR2 are MNHEY and SVGAGI. The DNA for the CDR3 is TGTGCCAGCAGTCCAACGGACAGGGACTCTGAAGCTTTCTTT. It is translated as CASSPTDRDSEAFF.

The genes are TRBV7-8 and TRBJ1-2, with a weak D call TRBD1 (6 bases). CDR3 length: 13 amino acids. Germline CDR1 SGHVS, CDR2 FQNEAQ. Trimming pared 1 base from V and 8 bases from J, leaving 11 bases between. The CDR3 spells CASSLETGDGYTF. The CDR3 DNA is TGTGCCAGCAGCTTAGAGACAGGAGACGGCTACACCTTC.

In this sample, this clone turned up a few times. The genes are TRBV4-1 and TRBJ2-7; D uncertain. Germline V gene sequence: CDR1 MGHRA, CDR2 YSYEKL. The CDR3 totals 14 residues. The V and J ends lost 0 bases and 3 bases respectively, with 9 bases between them. The CDR3 reads CASSQDSRGYEQYF. CDR3 nucleotide sequence: TGCGCCAGCAGCCAAGATTCTCGCGGCTACGAGCAGTACTTC.

In this sample, this clone turned up once. This chain joins TRBV30 and TRBJ2-7; D might be TRBD1 (7 bases). Trimming took off 2 bases at V and 5 bases at J, with 10 bases between the two ends. CDR1 and CDR2 from the germline V gene are GTSNPN and SVGIG (reference sequence). CDR3 length: 12 amino acids. CDR3 loop: CAWSRRGHEQYF. The DNA of the CDR3 is TGTGCCTGGAGTCGGAGGGGGCACGAGCAGTACTTC.

This rearrangement joins TRBV27 to TRBJ1-6; 11 bases are a match to TRBD1. Germline CDR1 MNHEY, CDR2 SMNVEV (reference sequence). V lost 5 bases, J lost 4 bases, and 13 bases stayed unmatched. This CDR3 has 19 residues. CDR3 nucleotides: TGTGCCAGCAGTCAGTGGACAGGGGGCTTTATGGGTTATAATTCACCCCTCCACTTT. Protein: CASSQWTGGFMGYNSPLHF.

This clone was counted only a few times. The gene calls are TRBV20-1 and TRBJ2-3; the match to TRBD2 covers 11 bases. The CDR3 spans 11 residues. V was clipped by 2 bases and J by 14 bases; unmatched bases: 3. Looked up from germline, CDR1 is DFQATT and CDR2 is SNEGSKA (reference sequence). DNA for the CDR3: TGCAGTGCTAGAACTAGCGGGAGTTTGTATTTT. This encodes CSARTSGSLYF.

This chain uses TRBV9 with TRBJ2-1; the match to TRBD2 covers 12 bases. V lost 6 bases, J lost 8 bases, and 9 bases stayed unmatched. Germline CDR1 and CDR2: SGDLS and YYNGEE. This CDR3 has 15 amino acids. The CDR3 DNA sequence: TGTGCCAGCACTCGGACTAGCGGGACCAACTATGAGCAGTTCTTC. As protein: CASTRTSGTNYEQFF.